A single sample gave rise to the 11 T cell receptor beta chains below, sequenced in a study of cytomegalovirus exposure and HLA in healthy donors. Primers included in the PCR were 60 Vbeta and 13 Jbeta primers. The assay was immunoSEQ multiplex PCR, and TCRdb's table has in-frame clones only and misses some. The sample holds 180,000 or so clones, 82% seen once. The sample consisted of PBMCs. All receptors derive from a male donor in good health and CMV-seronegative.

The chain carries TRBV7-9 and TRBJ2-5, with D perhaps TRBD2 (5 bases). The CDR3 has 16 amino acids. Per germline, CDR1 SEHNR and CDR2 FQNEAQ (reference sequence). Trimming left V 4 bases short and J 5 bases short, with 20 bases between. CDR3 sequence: CASSYKEGKGRETQYF. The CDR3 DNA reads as TGTGCCAGCAGCTATAAAGAGGGAAAGGGTCGGGAGACCCAGTACTTC.

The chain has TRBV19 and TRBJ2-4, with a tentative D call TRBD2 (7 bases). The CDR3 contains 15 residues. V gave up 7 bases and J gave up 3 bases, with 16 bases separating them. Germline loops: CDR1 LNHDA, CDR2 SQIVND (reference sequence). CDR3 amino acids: CASTEGGGRKNIQYF. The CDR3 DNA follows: TGTGCCAGTACCGAGGGAGGGGGACGCAAAAACATTCAGTACTTC.

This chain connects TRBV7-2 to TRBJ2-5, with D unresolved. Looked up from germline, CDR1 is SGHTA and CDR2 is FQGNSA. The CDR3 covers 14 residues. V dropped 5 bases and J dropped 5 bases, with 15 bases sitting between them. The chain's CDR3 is CASSQPNFGETQYF. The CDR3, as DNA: TGTGCCAGCAGCCAACCGAACTTCGGGGAGACCCAGTACTTC.

CDR3 bases: TGCGCCAGCAGCTTGACCGGGACAGGGGGCGGCTACACCTTC. Its translation is CASSLTGTGGGYTF. The genes are TRBV5-1 and TRBJ1-2; 12 bases map to TRBD1. In germline, CDR1 is SGHRS, CDR2 YFSETQ. The CDR3 has 14 amino acids. Germline trimming cut 1 base from V and 8 bases from J; bases unmatched to any gene: 3.

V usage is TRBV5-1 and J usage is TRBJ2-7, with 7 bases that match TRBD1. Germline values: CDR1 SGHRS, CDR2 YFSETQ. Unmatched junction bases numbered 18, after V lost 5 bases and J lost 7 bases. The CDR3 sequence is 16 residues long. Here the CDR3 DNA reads TGCGCCAGCAGTTTTGGTGGGGTAGGGGGCTCTCGGGAGCAGTACTTC. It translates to CASSFGGVGGSREQYF.

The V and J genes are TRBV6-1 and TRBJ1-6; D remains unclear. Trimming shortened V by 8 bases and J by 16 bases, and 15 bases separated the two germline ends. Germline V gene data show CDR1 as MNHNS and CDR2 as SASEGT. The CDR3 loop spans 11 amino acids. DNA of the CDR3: TGTGCCAGCGCCAGACACCCAATACTCCACTTT. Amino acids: CASARHPILHF.

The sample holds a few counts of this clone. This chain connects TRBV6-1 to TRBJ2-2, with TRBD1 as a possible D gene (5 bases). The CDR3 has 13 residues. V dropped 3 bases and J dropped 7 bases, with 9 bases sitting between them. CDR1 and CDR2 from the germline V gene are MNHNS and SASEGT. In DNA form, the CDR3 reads TGTGCCAGCAGTGAGGCCCAGGGCGGGGAGCTGTTTTTT. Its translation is CASSEAQGGELFF.

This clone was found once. CDR3: CASSLYLAGVQETQYF. Written as DNA, the CDR3 is TGTGCCAGCAGCTTATACCTAGCGGGGGTCCAAGAGACCCAGTACTTC. The chain joins TRBV7-9 to TRBJ2-5; 10 positions match TRBD2. J lost 1 base, V lost 2 bases, and 4 bases had no gene match. The CDR3 loop spans 16 amino acids. The germline V gene encodes CDR1 SEHNR and CDR2 FQNEAQ (reference sequence).

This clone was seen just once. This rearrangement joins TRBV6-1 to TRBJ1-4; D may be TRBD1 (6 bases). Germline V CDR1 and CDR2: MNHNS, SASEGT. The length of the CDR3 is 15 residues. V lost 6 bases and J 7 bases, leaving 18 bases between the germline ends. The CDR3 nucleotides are TGTGCCAGCAGGCCGCGGGGGGGGCGGACTGAAAAACTGTTTTTT. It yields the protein CASRPRGGRTEKLFF.

As DNA, the CDR3 is TGTGCCAGTAGTAGGAAGCGGGGGGACAGCACAGATACGCAGTATTTT. Translation gives CASSRKRGDSTDTQYF. The chain recombines TRBV19 with TRBJ2-3; the match to TRBD2 covers 9 bases. The CDR3 contains 16 residues. V lost 4 bases, J lost 0 bases, and 5 bases stayed unmatched. CDR1 is LNHDA, CDR2 SQIVND, per germline (reference sequence).

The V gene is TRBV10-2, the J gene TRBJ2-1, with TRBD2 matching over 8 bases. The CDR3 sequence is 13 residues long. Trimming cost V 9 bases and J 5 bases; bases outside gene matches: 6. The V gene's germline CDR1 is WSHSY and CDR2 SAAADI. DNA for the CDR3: TGCGCCAGATCGGGCGGGAGGAACAATGAGCAGTTCTTC. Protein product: CARSGGRNNEQFF.